One T cell receptor (beta chain) is described in this entry. This sample is part of a study of tissue T cells after allogeneic stem cell transplantation. V lost 0 bases, J lost 1 base, and 4 bases stayed unmatched. CDR1 is MNHEY, CDR2 SVGAGI, per germline. This CDR3 contains 16 residues. Libraries were prepared by immunoSEQ multiplex PCR; TCRdb keeps only in-frame clonotypes and omits some of them. The table shows a few hundred clones, with roughly 73% occurring only once. The sample consisted of blood, taken at autopsy. The chain is built from TRBV6-5 and TRBJ2-3; 7 bases agree with TRBD1. This TCR came from a female patient between 18 and 50 years old with steroid-refractory graft-versus-host disease after an allogeneic stem cell transplant. A share of the T cells may be of graft donor origin. The CDR3 nucleotides read TGTGCCAGCAGTTACTCGATCGGACAGGGCACAGATACGCAGTATTTT. Residues: CASSYSIGQGTDTQYF.